The subject of this entry is one T cell receptor (beta chain). This sample was included in a study of cytomegalovirus exposure and HLA in healthy donors. CDR3 size: 14 residues. V dropped 6 bases and J dropped 3; count of bases not matched to a gene: 3. CDR1 and CDR2 from the germline V gene are LNHDA and SQIVND (reference sequence). Primers included in the PCR were 60 Vbeta and 13 Jbeta primers. Per the original methods: Tens of millions of unique TCR beta chains, some 9.9 million of them shared, were counted by a later analysis. Some clones are missing from TCRdb's copy, which holds only in-frame ones; the method was immunoSEQ multiplex PCR. That table is the source of V, J and clone size, and D and trimming were worked out from the DNA. The sample comprises 200,000 to 250,000 clones, 75% to 90% of which are singletons, and about 1% rests with the top ten.

The chain carries TRBV19 and TRBJ2-7; 12 nucleotides align to TRBD2. The sample taken for sequencing was PBMCs. The TCR sequence derives from a young woman in good health and CMV-seronegative. In DNA form, the CDR3 reads TGTGCCAGTAGCCCGGGACTAGCGGGCTACGAGCAGTACTTC. Translation gives CASSPGLAGYEQYF.